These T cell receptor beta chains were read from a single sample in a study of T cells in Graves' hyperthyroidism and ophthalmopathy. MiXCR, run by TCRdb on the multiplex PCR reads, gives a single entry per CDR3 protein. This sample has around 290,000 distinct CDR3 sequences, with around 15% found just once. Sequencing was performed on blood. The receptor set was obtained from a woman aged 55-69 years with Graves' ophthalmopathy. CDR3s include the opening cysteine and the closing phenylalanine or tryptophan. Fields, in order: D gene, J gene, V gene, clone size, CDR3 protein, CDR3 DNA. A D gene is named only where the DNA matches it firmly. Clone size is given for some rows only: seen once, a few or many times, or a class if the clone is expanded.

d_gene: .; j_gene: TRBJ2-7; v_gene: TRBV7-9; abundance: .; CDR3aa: CASSRAVEQYF; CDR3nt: TGTGCCAGCAGCCGTGCCGTAGAGCAGTACTTC
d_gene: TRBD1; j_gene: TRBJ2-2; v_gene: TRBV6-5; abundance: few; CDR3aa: CASSYRGLEGGELFF; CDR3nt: TGTGCCAGCAGTTACAGGGGGCTCGAGGGCGGGGAGCTGTTTTTT
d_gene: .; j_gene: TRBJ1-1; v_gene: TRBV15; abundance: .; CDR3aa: CATGPRGSRGGDTEAFF; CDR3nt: TGTGCCACAGGACCTCGTGGGTCTCGAGGTGGGGACACTGAAGCTTTCTTT
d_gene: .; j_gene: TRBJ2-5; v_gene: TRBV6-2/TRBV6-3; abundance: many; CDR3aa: CASSPGTQEGVETQYF; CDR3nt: TGTGCCAGCAGTCCCGGGACGCAGGAAGGTGTTGAGACCCAGTACTTC
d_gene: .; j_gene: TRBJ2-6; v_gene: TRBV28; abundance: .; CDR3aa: CASRPDRYNLRSGANVLTF; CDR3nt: TGTGCCAGCCGACCGGACAGATATAACTTAAGATCTGGGGCCAACGTCCTGACTTTC
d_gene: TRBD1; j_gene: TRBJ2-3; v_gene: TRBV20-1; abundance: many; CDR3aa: CSATSPGQGRYTQYF; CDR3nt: TGCAGTGCTACCTCCCCGGGACAGGGACGATATACGCAGTATTTT
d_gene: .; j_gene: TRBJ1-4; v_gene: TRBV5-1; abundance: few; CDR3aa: CASSLIGRGTNEKLFF; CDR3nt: TGCGCCAGCAGCCTGATAGGAAGAGGAACTAATGAAAAACTGTTTTTT
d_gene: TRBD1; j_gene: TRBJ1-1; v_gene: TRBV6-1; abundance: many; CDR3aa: CASELGTGYTEAFF; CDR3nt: TGTGCCAGCGAGCTAGGGACAGGGTACACTGAAGCTTTCTTT
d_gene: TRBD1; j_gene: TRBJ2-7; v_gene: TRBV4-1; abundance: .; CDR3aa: CASSQEDRIVPYEQYF; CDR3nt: TGCGCCAGCAGCCAAGAGGACAGGATTGTGCCCTACGAGCAGTACTTC
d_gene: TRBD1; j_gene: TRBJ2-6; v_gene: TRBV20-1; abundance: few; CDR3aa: CSARDGAGGSLYGANVLTF; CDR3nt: TGCAGTGCTAGAGATGGTGCAGGGGGTTCCCTTTATGGGGCCAACGTCCTGACTTTC
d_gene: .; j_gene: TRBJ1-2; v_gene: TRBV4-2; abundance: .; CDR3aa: CASSQEQNNYGYTF; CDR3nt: TGTGCCAGCAGCCAAGAGCAAAATAACTATGGCTACACCTTC
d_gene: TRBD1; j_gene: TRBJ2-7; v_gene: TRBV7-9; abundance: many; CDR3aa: CASSLVRAGGYEQYF; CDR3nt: TGTGCCAGCAGCTTAGTGAGGGCAGGGGGCTACGAGCAGTACTTC
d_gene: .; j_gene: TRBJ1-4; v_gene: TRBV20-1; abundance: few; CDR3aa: CSARGTPGGEKLFF; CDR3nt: TGCAGTGCTAGAGGGACTCCTGGGGGGGAAAAACTGTTTTTT
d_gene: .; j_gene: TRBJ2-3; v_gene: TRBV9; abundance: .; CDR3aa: CASSPYRAETDTQYF; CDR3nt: TGTGCCAGCAGCCCATACCGGGCGGAGACAGATACGCAGTATTTT
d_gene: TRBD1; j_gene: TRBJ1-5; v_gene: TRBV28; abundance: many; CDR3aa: CASSSPDWTGGKSHSNQPQHF; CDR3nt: TGTGCCAGCAGTTCCCCGGATTGGACAGGGGGGAAAAGCCATAGCAATCAGCCCCAGCATTTT
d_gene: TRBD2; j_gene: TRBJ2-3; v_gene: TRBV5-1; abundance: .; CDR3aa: CASSLESAGEWNTQYF; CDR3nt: TGCGCCAGCAGCCTTGAATCAGCGGGAGAGTGGAATACGCAGTATTTT
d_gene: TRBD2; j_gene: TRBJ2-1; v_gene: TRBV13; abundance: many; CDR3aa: CASSPGTSGDNEQFF; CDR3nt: TGTGCCAGCAGCCCAGGGACTAGCGGGGACAATGAGCAGTTCTTC
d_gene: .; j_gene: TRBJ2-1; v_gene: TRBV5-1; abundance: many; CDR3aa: CASGQGFRSNEQFF; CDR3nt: TGCGCCAGCGGTCAGGGATTTAGGAGCAATGAGCAGTTCTTC
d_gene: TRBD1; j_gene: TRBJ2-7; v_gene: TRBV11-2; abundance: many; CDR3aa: CASSLDQGQGAYEQYF; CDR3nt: TGTGCCAGCAGCTTAGATCAGGGACAGGGGGCCTACGAGCAGTACTTC
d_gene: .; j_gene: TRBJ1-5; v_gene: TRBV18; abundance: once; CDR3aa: CASSPSGTYNQPQHF; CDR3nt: TGTGCCAGCTCACCATCCGGGACTTATAATCAGCCCCAGCATTTT
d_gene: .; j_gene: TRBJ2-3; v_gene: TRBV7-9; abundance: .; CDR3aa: CASSREFSDTQYF; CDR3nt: TGTGCCAGCAGCCGGGAGTTCTCAGATACGCAGTATTTT
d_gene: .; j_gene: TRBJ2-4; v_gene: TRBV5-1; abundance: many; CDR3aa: CASRPEIAKNIQYF; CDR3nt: TGCGCCAGCAGACCCGAGATAGCCAAAAACATTCAGTACTTC
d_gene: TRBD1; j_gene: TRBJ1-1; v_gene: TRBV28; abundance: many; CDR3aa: CASSKRTGEAFF; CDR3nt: TGTGCCAGCAGTAAGCGGACAGGGGAAGCTTTCTTT
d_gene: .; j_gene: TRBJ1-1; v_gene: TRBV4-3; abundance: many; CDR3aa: CASSQDSGGGTEAFF; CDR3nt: TGCGCCAGCAGCCAAGATAGCGGGGGTGGGACTGAAGCTTTCTTT
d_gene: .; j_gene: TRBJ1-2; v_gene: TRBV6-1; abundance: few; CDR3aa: CASTTGVNYGYTF; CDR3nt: TGTGCCAGCACCACGGGGGTTAACTATGGCTACACCTTC
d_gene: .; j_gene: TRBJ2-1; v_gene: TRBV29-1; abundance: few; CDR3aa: CSARAGNEQFF; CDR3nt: TGCAGCGCCCGGGCGGGGAATGAGCAGTTCTTC
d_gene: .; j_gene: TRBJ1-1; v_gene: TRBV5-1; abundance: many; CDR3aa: CASSLYTVDTEAFF; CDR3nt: TGCGCCAGCAGCTTATACACAGTGGACACTGAAGCTTTCTTT
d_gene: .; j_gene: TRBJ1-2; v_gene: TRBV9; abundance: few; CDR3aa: CASSGSRTANYGYTF; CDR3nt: TGTGCCAGCAGCGGATCGAGGACAGCTAACTATGGCTACACCTTC
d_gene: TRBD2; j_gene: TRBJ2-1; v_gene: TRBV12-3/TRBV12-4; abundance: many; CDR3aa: CASSLLAGGGNEQFF; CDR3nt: TGTGCCAGCAGTCTACTAGCGGGGGGAGGTAATGAGCAGTTCTTC
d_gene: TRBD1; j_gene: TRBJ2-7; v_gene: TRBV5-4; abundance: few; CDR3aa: CASRRRGQSDEQYF; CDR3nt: TGTGCCAGCAGACGCAGGGGGCAATCGGACGAGCAGTACTTC
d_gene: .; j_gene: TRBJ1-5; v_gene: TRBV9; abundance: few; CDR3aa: CASSPDPAPDQPQHF; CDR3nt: TGTGCCAGCAGCCCAGATCCGGCTCCCGATCAGCCCCAGCATTTT
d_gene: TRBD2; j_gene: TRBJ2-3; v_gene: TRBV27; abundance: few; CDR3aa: CASSLSGIRHTQYF; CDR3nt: TGTGCCAGCAGCCTTAGCGGGATCAGGCATACGCAGTATTTT
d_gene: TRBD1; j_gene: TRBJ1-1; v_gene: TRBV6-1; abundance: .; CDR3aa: CASSDRTGGDREAFF; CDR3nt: TGTGCCAGCAGCGACAGGACAGGGGGCGACCGTGAAGCTTTCTTT
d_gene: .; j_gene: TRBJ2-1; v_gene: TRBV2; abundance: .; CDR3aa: CASSGRGNEQFF; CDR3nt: TGTGCCAGCAGTGGCAGGGGCAATGAGCAGTTCTTC
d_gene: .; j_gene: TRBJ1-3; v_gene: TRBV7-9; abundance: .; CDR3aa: CASSERVNSGNTIYF; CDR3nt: TGTGCCAGCAGCGAACGGGTCAACTCTGGAAACACCATATATTTT
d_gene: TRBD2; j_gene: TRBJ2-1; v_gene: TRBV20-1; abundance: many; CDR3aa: CSARDRTSGSYNEQFF; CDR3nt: TGCAGTGCTAGAGATCGCACTAGCGGCTCCTACAATGAGCAGTTCTTC
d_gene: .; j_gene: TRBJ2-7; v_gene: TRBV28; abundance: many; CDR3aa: CASSFLDHYEQYF; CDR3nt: TGTGCCAGCAGTTTTCTGGATCACTACGAGCAGTACTTC
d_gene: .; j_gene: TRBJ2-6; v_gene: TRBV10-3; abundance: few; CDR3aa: CAIMSAGANVLTF; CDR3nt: TGTGCCATCATGTCCGCTGGGGCCAACGTCCTGACTTTC
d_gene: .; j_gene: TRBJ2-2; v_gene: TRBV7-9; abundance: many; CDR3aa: CASSLGRTLNTGELFF; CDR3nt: TGTGCCAGCAGCTTAGGCCGGACCCTGAACACCGGGGAGCTGTTTTTT
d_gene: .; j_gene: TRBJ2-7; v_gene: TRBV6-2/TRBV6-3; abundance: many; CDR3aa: CASRPTTGLTLRGEQYF; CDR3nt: TGTGCCAGCAGACCTACTACGGGACTCACTCTAAGGGGCGAGCAGTACTTC
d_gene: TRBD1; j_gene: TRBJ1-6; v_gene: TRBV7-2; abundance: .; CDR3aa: CASSSFRTGASLLHF; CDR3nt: TGTGCCAGCAGCTCCTTTAGGACAGGGGCCTCACTCCTCCACTTT
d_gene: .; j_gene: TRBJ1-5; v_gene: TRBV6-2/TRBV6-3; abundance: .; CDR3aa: CASSYSPGQPQHF; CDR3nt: TGTGCCAGCAGTTACTCCCCCGGGCAGCCCCAGCATTTT
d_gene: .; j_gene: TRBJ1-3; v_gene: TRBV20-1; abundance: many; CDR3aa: CSASVQGGNTIYF; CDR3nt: TGCAGTGCTAGCGTGCAGGGAGGAAACACCATATATTTT